Below, one T cell receptor beta chain is given with its context. This sample was taken from a study of control samples from healthy donors and cancer patients. Trimming removed 9 bases at V and 5 bases at J, with 17 bases between. This CDR3 has 14 amino acids. The germline V gene has CDR1 KGHDR and CDR2 SFDVKD. Sequencing was performed with immunoSEQ multiplex PCR; in TCRdb, only in-frame clones are kept and a portion is missing. The data hold about 120,000 clones, with roughly 91% observed a single time. Sequences were obtained from blood. This clonotype was obtained from a middle-aged man in good health. The rearrangement joins TRBV24-1 to TRBJ2-3, with a weak D call TRBD1 (7 bases). The CDR3: CATVARGAVDTQYF. The DNA for the CDR3 is TGTGCCACCGTAGCCAGGGGGGCAGTAGATACGCAGTATTTT.